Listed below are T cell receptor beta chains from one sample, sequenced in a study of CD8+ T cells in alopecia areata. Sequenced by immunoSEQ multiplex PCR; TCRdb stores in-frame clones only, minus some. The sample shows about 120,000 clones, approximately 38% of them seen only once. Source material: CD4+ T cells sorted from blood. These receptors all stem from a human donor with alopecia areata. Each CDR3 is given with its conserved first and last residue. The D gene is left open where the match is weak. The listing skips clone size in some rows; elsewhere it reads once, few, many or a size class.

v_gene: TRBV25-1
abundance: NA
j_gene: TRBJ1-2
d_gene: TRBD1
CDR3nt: TGTGCCAGCAGTGATGCTGGGACAGGGGGAGACTATGGCTACACCTTC
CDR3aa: CASSDAGTGGDYGYTF

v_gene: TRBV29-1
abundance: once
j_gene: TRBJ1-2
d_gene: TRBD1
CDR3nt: TGCAGCGCACCCGGGACAGGAGCCCGAAACTATGGCTACACCTTC
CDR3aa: CSAPGTGARNYGYTF

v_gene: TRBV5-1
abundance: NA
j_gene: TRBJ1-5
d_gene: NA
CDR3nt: TGCGCCAGCAGCTTGGATCAGGGGAGCAATCAGCCCCAGCATTTT
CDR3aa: CASSLDQGSNQPQHF

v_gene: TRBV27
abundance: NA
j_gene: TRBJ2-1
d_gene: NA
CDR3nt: TGTGCCAGCAGTTCCCCGCCCTCCTACAATGAGCAGTTCTTC
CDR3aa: CASSSPPSYNEQFF

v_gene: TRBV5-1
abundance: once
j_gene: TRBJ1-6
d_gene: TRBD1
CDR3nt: TGCGCCAGCAGCTTGTCCGGGACAGGTCGCTCACCCCTCCACTTT
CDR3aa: CASSLSGTGRSPLHF

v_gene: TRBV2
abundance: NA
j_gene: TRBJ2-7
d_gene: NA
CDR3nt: TGTGCCAGCAGTGAAGGGACTTCTCTCGAGCAGTACTTC
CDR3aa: CASSEGTSLEQYF

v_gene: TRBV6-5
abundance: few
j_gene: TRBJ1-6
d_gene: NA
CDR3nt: TGTGCCAGCAGTTCACGGTCACTTCCCCTCCACTTT
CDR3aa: CASSSRSLPLHF

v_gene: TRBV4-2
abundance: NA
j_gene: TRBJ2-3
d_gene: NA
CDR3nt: TGTGCCAGCAGCTTGGTGCCCCTTCATAGCACAGATACGCAGTATTTT
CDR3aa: CASSLVPLHSTDTQYF

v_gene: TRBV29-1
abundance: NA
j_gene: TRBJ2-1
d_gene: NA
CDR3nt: TGCAGCGTTGAACGGGGGCACGGAAACAATGAGCAGTTCTTC
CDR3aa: CSVERGHGNNEQFF

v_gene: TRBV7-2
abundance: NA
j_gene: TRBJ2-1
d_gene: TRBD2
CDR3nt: TGTGCCAGCAGCCCTGGGACTAGCAGAGAGCAGTTCTTC
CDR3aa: CASSPGTSREQFF

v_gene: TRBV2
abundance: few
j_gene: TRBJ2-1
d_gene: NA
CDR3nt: TGTGCCAGCCGGACTGGTGGGAATGAGCAGTTCTTC
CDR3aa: CASRTGGNEQFF

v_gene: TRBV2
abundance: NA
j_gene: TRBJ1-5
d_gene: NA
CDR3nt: TGTGCCAGCAGCCGCACGTATAGCAATCAGCCCCAGCATTTT
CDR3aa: CASSRTYSNQPQHF

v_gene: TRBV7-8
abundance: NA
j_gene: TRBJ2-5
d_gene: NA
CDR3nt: TGTGCCAGCAGCTTGGGACCTCGGGACTTCCAAGAGACCCAGTACTTC
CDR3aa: CASSLGPRDFQETQYF

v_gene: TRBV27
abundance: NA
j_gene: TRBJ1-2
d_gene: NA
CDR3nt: TGTGCCAGCAGTTTTAACAGGGTCGAATATGGCTACACCTTC
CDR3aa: CASSFNRVEYGYTF

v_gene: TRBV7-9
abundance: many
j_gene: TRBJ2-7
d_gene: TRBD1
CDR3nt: TGTGCCAGCAGCTTTGGACAGGGATTGGACGAGCAGTACTTC
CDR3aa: CASSFGQGLDEQYF

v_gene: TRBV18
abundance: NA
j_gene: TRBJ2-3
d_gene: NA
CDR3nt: TGTGCCAGCTCACCACTGATCGGGGGTAGCACAGATACGCAGTATTTT
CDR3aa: CASSPLIGGSTDTQYF

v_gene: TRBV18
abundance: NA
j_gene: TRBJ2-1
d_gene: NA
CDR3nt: TGTGCCAGCTCACCGGGCGATGAGCAGTTCTTC
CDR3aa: CASSPGDEQFF

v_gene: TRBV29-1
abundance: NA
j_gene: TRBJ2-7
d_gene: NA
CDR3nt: TGCAGCGTTGCGGAGAGGGGGGGGTACGAGCAGTACTTC
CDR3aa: CSVAERGGYEQYF

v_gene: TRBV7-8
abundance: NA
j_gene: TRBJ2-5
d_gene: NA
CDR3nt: TGTGCCAGCAGCTTAGTCCAGGTGGGACACAGGACCCAGTACTTC
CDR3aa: CASSLVQVGHRTQYF

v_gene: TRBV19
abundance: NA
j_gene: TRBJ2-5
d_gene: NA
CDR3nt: TGTGCCAGTAGCCCCCAACGGACAGCAAGGGAGACCCAGTACTTC
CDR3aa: CASSPQRTARETQYF

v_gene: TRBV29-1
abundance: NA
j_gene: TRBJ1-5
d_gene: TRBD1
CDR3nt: TGCAGCGTTGCACAGGGGGGGGGCAATCAGCCCCAGCATTTT
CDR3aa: CSVAQGGGNQPQHF

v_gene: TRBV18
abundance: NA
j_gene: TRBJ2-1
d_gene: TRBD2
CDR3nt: TGTGCCAGCTCACCTCTAGCGGGAGACTACAATGAGCAGTTCTTC
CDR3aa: CASSPLAGDYNEQFF

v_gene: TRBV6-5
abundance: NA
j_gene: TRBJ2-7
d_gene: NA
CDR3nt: TGTGCCAGCAGTGCTCAGGGGACCTACGAGCAGTACTTC
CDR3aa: CASSAQGTYEQYF

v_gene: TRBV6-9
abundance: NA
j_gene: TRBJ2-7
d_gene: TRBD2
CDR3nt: TGTGCCAGCAGTTATACCAGCGGGGGGGAAATTCCCTACGAGCAGTACTTC
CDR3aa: CASSYTSGGEIPYEQYF

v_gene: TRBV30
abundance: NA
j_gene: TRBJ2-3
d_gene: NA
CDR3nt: TGTGCCTGGAGTTGGCAGGGGCGACAGTATTTT
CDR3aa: CAWSWQGRQYF

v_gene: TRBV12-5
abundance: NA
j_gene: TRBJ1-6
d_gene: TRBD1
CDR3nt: TGTGCTAGTGGCGGACAGGGGAATTCACCCCTCCACTTT
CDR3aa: CASGGQGNSPLHF

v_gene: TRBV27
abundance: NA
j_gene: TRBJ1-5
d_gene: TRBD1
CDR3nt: TGTGCCAGCACCGGGACAGGGGGCAGCAATCAGCCCCAGCATTTT
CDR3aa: CASTGTGGSNQPQHF

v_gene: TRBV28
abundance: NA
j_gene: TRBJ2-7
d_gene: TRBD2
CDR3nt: TGTGCCAGCAGCCAGCGGGAGACCTACGAGCAGTACTTC
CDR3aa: CASSQRETYEQYF

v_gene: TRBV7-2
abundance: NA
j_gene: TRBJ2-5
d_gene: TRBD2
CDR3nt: TGTGCCAGCAGCTTAGCGCGGGCTAGCGGGGGGGCCGGAGAGACCCAGTACTTC
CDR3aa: CASSLARASGGAGETQYF

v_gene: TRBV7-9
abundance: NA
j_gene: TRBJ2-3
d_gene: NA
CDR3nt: TGTGCCAGCAGTTTAGCGAGTGTGATCACAGATACGCAGTATTTT
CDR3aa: CASSLASVITDTQYF

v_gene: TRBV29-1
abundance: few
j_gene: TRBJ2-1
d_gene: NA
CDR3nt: TGCAGCGTTCGGGATAACGTCTGGTACGCTCAGAGTTTTATTCAGTTCTTC
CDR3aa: CSVRDNVWYAQSFIQFF

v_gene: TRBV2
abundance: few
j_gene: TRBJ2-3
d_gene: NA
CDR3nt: TGTGCCAGCAGGCTAGATAACGGTGGTACGCAGTATTTT
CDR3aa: CASRLDNGGTQYF

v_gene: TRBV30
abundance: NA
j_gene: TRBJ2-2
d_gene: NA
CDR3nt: TGTGCCTGGAGTGCCCTTCGGATTGGCGCCGGGGAGCTGTTTTTT
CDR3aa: CAWSALRIGAGELFF